The rows below give T cell receptor beta chains drawn from one sample of a study of T cells expressing NK-cell markers. Using the 5' RACE reads, TCRdb records one entry per CDR3 protein without DNA. This sample contains about 370,000 distinct CDR3 sequences. The sample consisted of blood T cells: a sorted CD56 or NKG2C T cell subset, CD4+ or CD8+ T cells, or bulk PBMC T cells (not recorded which). These receptors came from a woman aged 50 to 60 in good health. The CDR3 runs from the conserved cysteine through the conserved F or W.

V gene: TRBV12-3/TRBV12-4
J gene: TRBJ2-3
CDR3 length: 13
CDR3 protein: CAITQGTADTQYF

V gene: TRBV14
J gene: TRBJ2-1
CDR3 length: 17
CDR3 protein: CASSHPPGARSYNEQFF

V gene: TRBV4-1
J gene: TRBJ1-5
CDR3 length: 17
CDR3 protein: CASSQTRQGARNQPQHF

V gene: TRBV3-1
J gene: TRBJ2-1
CDR3 length: 17
CDR3 protein: CASSQEGSGRFGNEQFF

V gene: TRBV6-5
J gene: TRBJ1-1
CDR3 length: 14
CDR3 protein: CASRTRTENTEAFF

V gene: TRBV24-1
J gene: TRBJ2-3
CDR3 length: 15
CDR3 protein: CATSDSGGGSDTQYF

V gene: TRBV6-5
J gene: TRBJ2-4
CDR3 length: 15
CDR3 protein: CASSYSGGAKNIQYF

V gene: TRBV24-1
J gene: TRBJ2-1
CDR3 length: 17
CDR3 protein: CATSEPSGSEAYNEQFF

V gene: TRBV11-1
J gene: TRBJ2-2
CDR3 length: 14
CDR3 protein: CATSGTLGTGELFF

V gene: TRBV5-6
J gene: TRBJ2-7
CDR3 length: 15
CDR3 protein: CASSKTGTSNYEQYF

V gene: TRBV20-1
J gene: TRBJ1-6
CDR3 length: 15
CDR3 protein: CSARGKGTGFSPLHF

V gene: TRBV12-3/TRBV12-4
J gene: TRBJ1-2
CDR3 length: 14
CDR3 protein: CAVRWDRVSDGYTF

V gene: TRBV4-1
J gene: TRBJ2-5
CDR3 length: 17
CDR3 protein: CASSPLLAVSNEETQYF

V gene: TRBV11-3
J gene: TRBJ2-2
CDR3 length: 18
CDR3 protein: CASSLVGGLAGGRRELFF

V gene: TRBV2
J gene: TRBJ2-1
CDR3 length: 14
CDR3 protein: CASKRQAGANEQFF

V gene: TRBV6-6
J gene: TRBJ1-3
CDR3 length: 16
CDR3 protein: CASSAYSTHSGNTIYF

V gene: TRBV6-4
J gene: TRBJ2-1
CDR3 length: 16
CDR3 protein: CASSDRRGSTYNEQFF

V gene: TRBV24-1
J gene: TRBJ2-1
CDR3 length: 14
CDR3 protein: CATSLFGGGDEQFF

V gene: TRBV29-1
J gene: TRBJ2-6
CDR3 length: 17
CDR3 protein: CSVEARDTRSGANVLTF

V gene: TRBV5-1
J gene: TRBJ2-7
CDR3 length: 14
CDR3 protein: CASSLDVTVYEQYF

V gene: TRBV4-1
J gene: TRBJ2-3
CDR3 length: 15
CDR3 protein: CASSHFRTGQHTQYF

V gene: TRBV27
J gene: TRBJ2-1
CDR3 length: 12
CDR3 protein: CASSFGNEEQFF

V gene: TRBV7-2
J gene: TRBJ1-4
CDR3 length: 15
CDR3 protein: CASSGRGRTNEKLFF

V gene: TRBV5-1
J gene: TRBJ1-2
CDR3 length: 15
CDR3 protein: CASSPPSTGAYGYTF

V gene: TRBV27
J gene: TRBJ2-3
CDR3 length: 16
CDR3 protein: CASSPQLAESTDTQYF

V gene: TRBV3-1
J gene: TRBJ2-7
CDR3 length: 16
CDR3 protein: CASSQASGTGSSEQYF